The 18 T cell receptor beta chains below all came from one sample that was sequenced in a study of T cell repertoires in cytomegalovirus infection. From the reads, TCRdb called clonotypes with MiXCR, one entry per CDR3 protein. The top ten hold less than 15% of the sample, which has approximately 730,000 distinct CDR3 sequences, 29% seen once. Their target antigens are unknown. This sample comprised cultured CD8+ T cells from PBMCs, obtained from culture after CMV antigen stimulation. These receptors all stem from a human donor in good health (CMV status not recorded). Some clones in this sample may be carry-over from other donors' samples.

This clonotype was observed a handful of times. The chain joins TRBV19 to TRBJ1-6; D call uncertain. The V gene lost 9 bases and the J gene lost 8 bases, with 5 bases spanning the gap. Germline V CDR1 and CDR2: LNHDA, SQIVND (reference sequence). The CDR3 has 10 amino acids. The CDR3 bases are TGTGCCAGCGGAGATTCACCCCTCCACTTT. Translation gives CASGDSPLHF. The complete variable domain, with remaining parts taken from reference TRBV19 and TRBJ1-6, reads DGGITQSPKYLFRKEGQNVTLSCEQNLNHDAMYWYRQDPGQGLRLIYYSQIVNDFQKGDIAEGYSVSREKKESFPLTVTSAQKNPTAFYLCASGDSPLHFGNGTRLTVT.

This clonotype was counted a single time. V and J are TRBV5-1 and TRBJ1-1, with TRBD1 as a possible D gene (5 bases). The CDR3 loop spans 13 amino acids. Germline V lookup: CDR1 SGHRS, CDR2 YFSETQ. The V and J ends lost 4 bases and 7 bases respectively, with 14 bases between them. The CDR3 DNA reads as TGCGCCAGCAGCCTGACAGTACAGGTTGAAGCTTTCTTT. Encoded protein: CASSLTVQVEAFF. The full variable domain, its missing parts supplied by reference TRBV5-1 and TRBJ1-1, is KAGVTQTPRYLIKTRGQQVTLSCSPISGHRSVSWYQQTPGQGLQFLFEYFSETQRNKGNFPGRFSGRQFSNSRSEMNVSTLELGDSALYLCASSLTVQVEAFFGQGTRLTVV.

The V call is TRBV4-2, the J call TRBJ2-2; tentative D call: TRBD2 (6 bases). The ends were cut back, 0 bases at V and 3 bases at J, with 17 bases in the middle. The CDR3 loop spans 18 amino acids. Germline V lookup: CDR1 LGHNA, CDR2 YNFKEQ. The CDR3 region has the DNA TGTGCCAGCAGCCAAGATACGGAGGTAGCGGATTACACCGGGGAGCTGTTTTTT. It codes for CASSQDTEVADYTGELFF.

J is TRBJ1-1 and V is TRBV12-3 or TRBV12-4, with D possibly TRBD1 on 6 matching bases. Trimming pared 6 bases from V and 1 base from J, leaving 18 bases between. There are 16 residues in the CDR3. DNA for the CDR3: TGTGCCAGCAGAACACGCATGATACAGGGGAACACTGAAGCTTTCTTT. This encodes CASRTRMIQGNTEAFF.

V gene TRBV6-2 or TRBV6-3 combines with J gene TRBJ2-3; 8 positions match TRBD2. The CDR3 has 18 amino acids. Unmatched junction bases numbered 14, after V lost 4 bases and J lost 2 bases. Germline V gene lookup returns CDR1 MNHEY and CDR2 SVGEGT. The CDR3 bases are TGTGCCAGCAGTTCCCGAAGTCGAGGGACTAGGGTCACAGATACGCAGTATTTT. Its protein product is CASSSRSRGTRVTDTQYF.

This chain joins TRBV6-6 and TRBJ2-1, with D uncertain. V lost 4 bases and J lost 10, with 8 bases in between. The CDR3 has 11 residues. CDR1 and CDR2 (germline): MNHNY, SVGAGI (reference sequence). The CDR3 is CASSSSREQFF. CDR3 nucleotide sequence: TGTGCCAGCAGTTCCAGCAGGGAGCAGTTCTTC.

This clonotype was observed many times. V usage is TRBV6-5 and J usage is TRBJ2-3; D gene ambiguous. Deletions cut 0 bases from V and 0 bases from J, with 1 base between. The germline gives CDR1 MNHEY, CDR2 SVGAGI. This CDR3 contains 13 residues. DNA for the CDR3: TGTGCCAGCAGTTACTCTAGCACAGATACGCAGTATTTT. Translated, it gives CASSYSSTDTQYF.

J is TRBJ2-4 and V is TRBV6-8, with 8 bases identical to TRBD1. The germline CDR1 and CDR2 sequences are MNHGY and SAAAGT. Trimming cost V 7 bases and J 5 bases; bases outside gene matches: 4. The CDR3 has 13 amino acids. CDR3 bases: TGTGCCAGCAATGACAGGGGCGAAAACATTCAGTACTTC. Residues: CASNDRGENIQYF.

There are many counts of this clonotype. The gene calls are TRBV7-2 and TRBJ2-1; maybe TRBD1 (6 bases). CDR1 is SGHTA and CDR2 is FQGNSA in the germline V gene. The CDR3 has 16 residues. The ends were cut back, 3 bases at V and 2 bases at J, with 14 bases in the middle. The CDR3 region is CASSFPGVGPYNEQFF. Written as DNA, the CDR3 is TGTGCCAGCAGCTTTCCAGGGGTGGGACCCTACAATGAGCAGTTCTTC.

CDR3 DNA: TGTGCCAGCAGTTTAAGATGGGACACCCGGTACCAAGAGACCCAGTACTTC. This encodes CASSLRWDTRYQETQYF. V is TRBV27 and J is TRBJ2-5; weak D call: TRBD1 (6 bases). Trimming cost V 2 bases and J 0 bases, with 16 bases left between them. The CDR3 loop spans 17 amino acids. The germline gives CDR1 MNHEY, CDR2 SMNVEV (reference sequence).

The rearrangement links TRBV10-3 to TRBJ2-2; 7 nucleotides agree with TRBD1. V trimming: 5 bases; J trimming: 3 bases; junction bases outside the gene matches: 6. This CDR3 contains 15 residues. Germline CDR1 is ENHRY and CDR2 is SYGVKD. The CDR3 nucleotides read TGTGCCATCAGTAAGACAGGGTGGGACACCGGGGAGCTGTTTTTT. It codes for CAISKTGWDTGELFF.

This clonotype was picked up many times. CDR3 nucleotides: TGTGCCAGCAGCCTACTCGGGGGGGACTCCTACAATGAGCAGTTCTTC. Translating gives CASSLLGGDSYNEQFF. The V call is TRBV7-6, the J call TRBJ2-1, with TRBD2 matching over 8 bases. Per the germline V gene, CDR1 is SGHVS and CDR2 is FNYEAQ. This CDR3 contains 16 residues. After removal of 5 bases from V and 0 bases from J, the junction contained 6 bases not matched to a gene.

In regard to this clonotype: Possible read error: a much larger clone is one base away. This rearrangement joins TRBV12-3 or TRBV12-4 to TRBJ1-4, with 10 bases fitting TRBD1. V lost 6 bases to trimming and J lost 10 bases; unmatched junction nucleotides: 8. The CDR3 is 14 amino acids. CDR3 sequence reads: CASSSGTGDGKLFF. CDR3 coding DNA: TGTGCCAGCAGCTCCGGGACAGGGGATGGAAAACTGTTTTTT.

The CDR3 sequence: CAISESGEGALSGANVLTF. The CDR3 bases are TGTGCCATCAGTGAGTCGGGGGAGGGGGCCCTCTCTGGGGCCAACGTCCTGACTTTC. The V and J genes are TRBV10-3 and TRBJ2-6; D tentatively reads TRBD1 or TRBD2 (7 bases each). The CDR3 totals 19 residues. The V and J ends lost 0 bases and 0 bases respectively, with 15 bases between them. Germline-derived CDR1 and CDR2 are ENHRY and SYGVKD.

This chain connects TRBV4-1 to TRBJ2-7; the D gene is possibly TRBD2 (7 bases). The CDR3 covers 16 residues. Germline CDR1 and CDR2: MGHRA and YSYEKL. V shed 0 bases and J shed 1 base, with 13 bases lying between them. CDR3 protein: CASSQDLAGASYEQYF. The CDR3 region has the DNA TGCGCCAGCAGCCAAGATCTCGCGGGGGCGTCCTACGAGCAGTACTTC.

The chain is built from TRBV7-9 and TRBJ2-5; D is perhaps TRBD1 (5 bases). Trimming took off 6 bases at V and 1 base at J, with 18 bases between the two ends. The CDR3 is made up of 16 amino acids. Germline V gene sequence: CDR1 SEHNR, CDR2 FQNEAQ (reference sequence). CDR3 in DNA: TGTGCCAGCAGTCAAAGGCCAGACAGATCCCAAGAGACCCAGTACTTC. Its protein product is CASSQRPDRSQETQYF.

The V call is TRBV29-1, the J call TRBJ1-1, with no clear D. The germline V gene encodes CDR1 SQVTM and CDR2 ANQGSEA. The CDR3 totals 11 residues. The germline V and J ends were trimmed by 6 bases and 1 base, with 6 bases remaining between them. The CDR3 nucleotides are TGCAGCGTGTCTGAGAACACTGAAGCTTTCTTT. Translated: CSVSENTEAFF.

The gene calls are TRBV5-1 and TRBJ2-1, with D tentatively TRBD1 or TRBD2 (5 bases each). CDR1 and CDR2 (germline): SGHRS, YFSETQ. The V gene lost 0 bases and the J gene lost 8 bases, with 15 bases spanning the gap. The CDR3 is made up of 15 amino acids. Written as DNA, the CDR3 is TGCGCCAGCAGCTTGGTAGGGGTAGAGGGCCATGAGCAGTTCTTC. Residues: CASSLVGVEGHEQFF.